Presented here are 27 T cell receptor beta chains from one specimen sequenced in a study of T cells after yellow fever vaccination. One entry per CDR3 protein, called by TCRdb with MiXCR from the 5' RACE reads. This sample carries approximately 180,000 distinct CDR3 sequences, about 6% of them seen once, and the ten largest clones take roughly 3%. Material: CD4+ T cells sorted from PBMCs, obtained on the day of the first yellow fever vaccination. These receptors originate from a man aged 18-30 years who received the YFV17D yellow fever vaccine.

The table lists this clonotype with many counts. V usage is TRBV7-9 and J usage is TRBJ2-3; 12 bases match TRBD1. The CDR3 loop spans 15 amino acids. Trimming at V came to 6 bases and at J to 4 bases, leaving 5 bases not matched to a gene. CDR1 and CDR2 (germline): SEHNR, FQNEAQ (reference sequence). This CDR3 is CASSSGTGGSDTQYF. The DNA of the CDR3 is TGTGCCAGCAGTTCCGGGACAGGGGGCTCAGATACGCAGTATTTT.

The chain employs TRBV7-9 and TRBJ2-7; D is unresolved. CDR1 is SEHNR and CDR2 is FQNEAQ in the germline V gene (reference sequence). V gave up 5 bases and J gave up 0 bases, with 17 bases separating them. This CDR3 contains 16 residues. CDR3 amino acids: CASSPRLPGSSYEQYV. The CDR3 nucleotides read TGTGCCAGCAGCCCTAGGCTCCCCGGCAGCTCCTACGAGCAGTACGTC.

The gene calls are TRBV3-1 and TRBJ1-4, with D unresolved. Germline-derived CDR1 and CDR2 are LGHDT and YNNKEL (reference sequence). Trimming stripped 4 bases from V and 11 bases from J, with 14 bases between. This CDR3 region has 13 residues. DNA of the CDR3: TGTGCCAGCAGCCCCCGTATCTTTTGGAAACTGTTTTTT. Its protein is CASSPRIFWKLFF.

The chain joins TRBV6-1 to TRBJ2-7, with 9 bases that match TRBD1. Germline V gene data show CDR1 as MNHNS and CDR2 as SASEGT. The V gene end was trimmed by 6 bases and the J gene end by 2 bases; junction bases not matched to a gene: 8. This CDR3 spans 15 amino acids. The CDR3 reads CASSGQGSWTYEQYF. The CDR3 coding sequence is TGTGCCAGCAGCGGACAGGGGTCATGGACCTACGAGCAGTACTTC.

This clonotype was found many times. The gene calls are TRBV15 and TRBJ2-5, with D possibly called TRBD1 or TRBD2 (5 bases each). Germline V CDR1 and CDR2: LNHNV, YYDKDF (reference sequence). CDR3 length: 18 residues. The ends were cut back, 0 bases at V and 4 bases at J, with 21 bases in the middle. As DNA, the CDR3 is TGTGCCACCAGCAGAGACGTGGGACGGAGAAGGTGGGGAGAGACCCAGTACTTC. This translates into CATSRDVGRRRWGETQYF.

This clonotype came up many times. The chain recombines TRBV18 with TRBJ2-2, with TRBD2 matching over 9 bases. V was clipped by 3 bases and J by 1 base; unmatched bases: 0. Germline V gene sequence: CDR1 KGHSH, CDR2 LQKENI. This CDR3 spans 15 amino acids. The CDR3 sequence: CASSPREGNTGELFF. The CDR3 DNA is TGTGCCAGCTCACCGCGGGAGGGGAACACCGGGGAGCTGTTTTTT.

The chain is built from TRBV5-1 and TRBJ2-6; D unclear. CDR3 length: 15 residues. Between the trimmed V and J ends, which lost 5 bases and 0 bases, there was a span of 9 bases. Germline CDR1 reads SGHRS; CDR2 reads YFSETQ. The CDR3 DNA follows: TGCGCCAGCAGTCTCAGGTTCTCTGGGGCCAACGTCCTGACTTTC. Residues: CASSLRFSGANVLTF.

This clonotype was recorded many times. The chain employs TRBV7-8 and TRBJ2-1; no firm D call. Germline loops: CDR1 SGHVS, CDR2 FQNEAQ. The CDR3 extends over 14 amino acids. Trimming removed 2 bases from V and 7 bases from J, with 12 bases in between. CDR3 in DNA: TGTGCCAGCAGCTTACGGTCACTCACAAATGAGCAGTTCTTC. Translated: CASSLRSLTNEQFF.

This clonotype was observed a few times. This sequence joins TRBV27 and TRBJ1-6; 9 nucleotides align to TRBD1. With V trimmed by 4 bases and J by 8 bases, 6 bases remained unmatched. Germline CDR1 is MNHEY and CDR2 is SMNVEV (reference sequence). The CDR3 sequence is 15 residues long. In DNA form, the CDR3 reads TGTGCCAGCAGTTCACACAGGGGGCAAGATTCACCCCTCCACTTT. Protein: CASSSHRGQDSPLHF.

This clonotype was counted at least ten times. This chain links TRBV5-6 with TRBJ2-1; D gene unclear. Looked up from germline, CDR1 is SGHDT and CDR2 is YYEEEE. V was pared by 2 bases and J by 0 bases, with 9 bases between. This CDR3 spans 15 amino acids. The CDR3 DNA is TGTGCCAGCAGCTTTACAGAGAGCTCCTACAATGAGCAGTTCTTC. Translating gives CASSFTESSYNEQFF.

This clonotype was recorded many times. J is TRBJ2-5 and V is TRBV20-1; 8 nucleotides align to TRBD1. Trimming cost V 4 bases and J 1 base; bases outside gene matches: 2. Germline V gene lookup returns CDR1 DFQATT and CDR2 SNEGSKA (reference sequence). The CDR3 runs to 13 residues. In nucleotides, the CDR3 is TGCAGTGCTACCAGGGGGCTCCAAGAGACCCAGTACTTC. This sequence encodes CSATRGLQETQYF.

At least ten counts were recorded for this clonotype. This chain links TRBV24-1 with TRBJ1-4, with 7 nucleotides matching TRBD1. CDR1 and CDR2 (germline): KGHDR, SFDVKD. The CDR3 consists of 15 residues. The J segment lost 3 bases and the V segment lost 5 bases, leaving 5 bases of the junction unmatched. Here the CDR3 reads CATSGGQDPNEKLFF. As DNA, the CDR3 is TGTGCCACCAGTGGAGGACAGGACCCTAATGAAAAACTGTTTTTT.

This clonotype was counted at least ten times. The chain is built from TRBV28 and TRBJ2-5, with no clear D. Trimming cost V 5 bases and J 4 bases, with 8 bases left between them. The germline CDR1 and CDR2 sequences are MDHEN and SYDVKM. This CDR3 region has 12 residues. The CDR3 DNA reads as TGTGCCAGCAGTCCCGGCCCAGAGACCCAGTACTTC. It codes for CASSPGPETQYF. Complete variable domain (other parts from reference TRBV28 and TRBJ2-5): DVKVTQSSRYLVKRTGEKVFLECVQDMDHENMFWYRQDPGLGLRLIYFSYDVKMKEKGDIPEGYSVSREKKERFSLILESASTNQTSMYLCASSPGPETQYFGPGTRLLVL.

DNA for the CDR3: TGTGCCAGCAGTTACATCGGTTGGACGGACAGGGGGCTTTCAGATACGCAGTATTTT. Translating gives CASSYIGWTDRGLSDTQYF. The chain employs TRBV6-5 and TRBJ2-3; the match to TRBD1 covers 11 bases. V lost 2 bases to trimming and J lost 4 bases; unmatched junction nucleotides: 14. Germline CDR1 MNHEY, CDR2 SVGAGI. The CDR3 loop spans 19 amino acids.

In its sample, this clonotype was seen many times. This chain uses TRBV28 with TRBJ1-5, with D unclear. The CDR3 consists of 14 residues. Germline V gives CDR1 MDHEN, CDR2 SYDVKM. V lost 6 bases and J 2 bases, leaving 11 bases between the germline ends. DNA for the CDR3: TGTGCCAGCAGACCGGACCGACGCAATCAGCCCCAGCATTTT. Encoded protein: CASRPDRRNQPQHF. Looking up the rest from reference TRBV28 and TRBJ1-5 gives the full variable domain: DVKVTQSSRYLVKRTGEKVFLECVQDMDHENMFWYRQDPGLGLRLIYFSYDVKMKEKGDIPEGYSVSREKKERFSLILESASTNQTSMYLCASRPDRRNQPQHFGDGTRLSIL.

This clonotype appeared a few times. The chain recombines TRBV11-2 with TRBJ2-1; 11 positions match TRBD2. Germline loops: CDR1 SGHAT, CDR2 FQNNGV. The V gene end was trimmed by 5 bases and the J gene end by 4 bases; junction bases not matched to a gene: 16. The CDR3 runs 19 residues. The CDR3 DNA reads TGTGCCAGCAGCCCACGTTCGCGAGGCGCTAGCGGGGGGTACAATGAGCAGTTCTTC. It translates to CASSPRSRGASGGYNEQFF.

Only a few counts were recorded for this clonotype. In DNA, the CDR3 is TGTGCCAGCAGCGTAGGGTTGGGGACAGGGGGCAACGATGAGCAGTTCTTC. It translates to CASSVGLGTGGNDEQFF. The chain joins TRBV9 to TRBJ2-1; TRBD1 agrees at 12 bases. The CDR3 consists of 17 residues. Germline lookup yields CDR1 SGDLS and CDR2 YYNGEE. The V segment lost 0 bases and the J segment 8 bases; nucleotides outside the gene matches: 9.

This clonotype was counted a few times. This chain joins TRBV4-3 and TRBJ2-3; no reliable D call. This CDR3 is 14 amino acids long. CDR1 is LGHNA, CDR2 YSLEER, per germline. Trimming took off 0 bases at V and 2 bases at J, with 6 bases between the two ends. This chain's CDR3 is CASSQERPTDTQYF. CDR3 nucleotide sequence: TGCGCCAGCAGCCAAGAACGGCCCACAGATACGCAGTATTTT.

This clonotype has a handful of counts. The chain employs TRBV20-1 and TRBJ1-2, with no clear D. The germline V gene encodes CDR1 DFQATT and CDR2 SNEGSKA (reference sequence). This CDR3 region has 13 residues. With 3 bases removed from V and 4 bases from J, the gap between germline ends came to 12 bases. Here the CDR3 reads CSASSGPGYGYTF. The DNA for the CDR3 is TGCAGTGCTAGCTCCGGGCCGGGCTATGGCTACACCTTC.

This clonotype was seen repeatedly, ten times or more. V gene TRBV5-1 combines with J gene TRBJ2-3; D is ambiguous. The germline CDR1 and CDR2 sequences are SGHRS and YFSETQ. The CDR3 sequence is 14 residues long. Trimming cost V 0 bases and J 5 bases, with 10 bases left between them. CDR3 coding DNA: TGCGCCAGCAGCTTGGGGCCCCTCCTAGATACGCAGTATTTT. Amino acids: CASSLGPLLDTQYF.

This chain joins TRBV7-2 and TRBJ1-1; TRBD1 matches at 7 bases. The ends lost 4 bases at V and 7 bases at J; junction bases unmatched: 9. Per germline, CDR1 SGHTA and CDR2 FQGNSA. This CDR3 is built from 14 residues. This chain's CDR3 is CASSSRRGSLEAFF. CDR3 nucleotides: TGTGCCAGCAGCTCGCGCAGGGGGTCCCTTGAAGCTTTCTTT. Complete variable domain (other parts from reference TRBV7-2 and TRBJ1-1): GAGVSQSPSNKVTEKGKDVELRCDPISGHTALYWYRQSLGQGLEFLIYFQGNSAPDKSGLPSDRFSAERTGGSVSTLTIQRTQQEDSAVYLCASSSRRGSLEAFFGQGTRLTVV.

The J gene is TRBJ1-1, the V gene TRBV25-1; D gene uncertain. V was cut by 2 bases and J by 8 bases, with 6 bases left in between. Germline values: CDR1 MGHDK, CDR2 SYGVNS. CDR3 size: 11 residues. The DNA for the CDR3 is TGTGCCAGCAGTGAAGGAGGAGAAGCTTTCTTT. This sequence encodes CASSEGGEAFF.

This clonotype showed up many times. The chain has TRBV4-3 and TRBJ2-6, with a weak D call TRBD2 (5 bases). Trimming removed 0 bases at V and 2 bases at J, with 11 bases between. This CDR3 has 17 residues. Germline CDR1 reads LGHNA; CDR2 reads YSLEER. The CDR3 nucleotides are TGCGCCAGCAGCCAAGATTACGAGGGAGCTGGGGCCAACGTCCTGACTTTC. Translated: CASSQDYEGAGANVLTF.

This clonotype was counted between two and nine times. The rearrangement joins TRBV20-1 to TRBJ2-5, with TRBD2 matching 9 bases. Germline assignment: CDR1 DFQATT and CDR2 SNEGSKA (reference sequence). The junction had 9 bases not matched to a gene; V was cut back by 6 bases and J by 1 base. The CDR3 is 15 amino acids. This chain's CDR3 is CSADERGASQETQYF. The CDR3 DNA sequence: TGCAGTGCGGACGAGCGGGGGGCCTCCCAAGAGACCCAGTACTTC.

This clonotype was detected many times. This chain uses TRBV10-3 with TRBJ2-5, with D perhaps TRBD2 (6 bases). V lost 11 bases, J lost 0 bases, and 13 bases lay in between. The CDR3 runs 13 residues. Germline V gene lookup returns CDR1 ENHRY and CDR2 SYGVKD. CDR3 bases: TGTGCCGTGGGTTCTAGCGACCAAGAGACCCAGTACTTC. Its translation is CAVGSSDQETQYF.

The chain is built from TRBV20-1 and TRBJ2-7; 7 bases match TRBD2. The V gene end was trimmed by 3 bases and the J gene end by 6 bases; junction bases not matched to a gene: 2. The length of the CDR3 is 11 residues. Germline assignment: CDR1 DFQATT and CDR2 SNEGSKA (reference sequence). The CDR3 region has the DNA TGCAGTGCTAGGTCGGGAGGCGAGCAGTACTTC. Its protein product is CSARSGGEQYF.

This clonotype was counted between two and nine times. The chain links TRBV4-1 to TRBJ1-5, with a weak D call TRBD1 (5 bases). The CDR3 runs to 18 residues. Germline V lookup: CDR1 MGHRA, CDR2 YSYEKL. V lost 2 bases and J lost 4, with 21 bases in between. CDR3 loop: CASSQWDARQQVNQPQHF. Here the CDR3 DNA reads TGCGCCAGCAGCCAATGGGATGCTCGACAGCAGGTAAATCAGCCCCAGCATTTT.